Included here is one TCR beta chain sequence, with context. The data were taken from a study of blood T cell repertoires in COVID-19. Source study methods: Cell counts per sample came from amplifying reference gene primers. This table comes from immunoSEQ multiplex PCR, and its TCRdb copy is limited to in-frame clones, with some not included. The V and J calls and clone size are taken from that table; D and trimming were inferred from the DNA. The sample consists of some 190,000 clones, 65% to 85% of them appearing once. The CDR3 has 14 amino acids. The V and J ends lost 5 bases and 7 bases, in that order; junction bases with no gene match: 10. Per the germline V gene, CDR1 is MNHEY and CDR2 is SMNVEV (reference sequence). Allocation to cohorts depended on clinical history reported by the participants. A COVID-19 case had been met by exposed participants during the 2 weeks before study entry.

The specimen was PBMCs or T cells enriched from blood (not recorded which). The genes are TRBV27 and TRBJ1-2; TRBD1 agrees at 7 bases. This clonotype was sampled from a woman aged 25 to 39 who had been exposed to COVID-19. The CDR3 DNA reads as TGTGCCAGCAGTGTTACAGGGGCTAAAGGTGGCTACACCTTC. Its translation is CASSVTGAKGGYTF.